One T cell receptor beta chain is described in this entry. The sample comes from a study of blood T cell repertoires in COVID-19. Study-wide context: From T cells, B-cell-depleted T cells, or PBMCs came the material, which was cDNA or gDNA.

As originally analysed: Researchers report that nucleated cell counts were estimated from reference gene primer amplification. Repertoires were generated with immunoSEQ multiplex PCR, while TCRdb's copy carries only in-frame clones and drops some. V and J calls and clone size are as listed in that table; D and trimming were resolved from the DNA. Among roughly 86,000 clones listed, around 92% were seen once. CDR1 is SGHRS and CDR2 is YFSETQ in the germline V gene. This CDR3 comprises 16 residues. Trimming took 1 base from V and 5 from J; bases not matched to a gene: 6. The chain uses TRBV5-1 and TRBJ2-2, with 9 positions matching TRBD2. The TCR originated in a woman aged 50 to 60 in a cohort sampled during active COVID-19. Sequenced sample: peripheral blood. The chain's CDR3 is CASSLQTSGGTGELFF. The CDR3 nucleotides read TGCGCCAGCAGCTTGCAGACTAGCGGAGGGACCGGGGAGCTGTTTTTT.